The 19 T cell receptor beta chains in this list originate from one sample, sequenced in a study of cytotoxic CD8 clonotypes in ibrutinib-treated CLL. TCRdb's copy holds only in-frame clones and misses some; the assay was immunoSEQ multiplex PCR. The sample shows 100,000 to 150,000 clones, approximately 85% of them seen only once. The input for sequencing was PBMCs, taken after 24 months of ibrutinib treatment. Receptors were obtained from a human donor with chronic lymphocytic leukemia.

V is TRBV28 and J is TRBJ1-5, with D maybe TRBD1 (6 bases). V gave up 4 bases and J gave up 4 bases, with 17 bases separating them. There are 16 residues in the CDR3. CDR1 is MDHEN and CDR2 is SYDVKM in the germline V gene. In DNA form, the CDR3 reads TGTGCCAGCAGTTACAAATCCGGGACAAGAAATCAGCCCCAGCATTTT. Its translation is CASSYKSGTRNQPQHF.

Written as DNA, the CDR3 is TGCAGCGTTGAAGATTGGGGACGTACGCAAGAGACCCAGTACTTC. Its protein is CSVEDWGRTQETQYF. The chain uses TRBV29-1 and TRBJ2-5; either TRBD1 or TRBD2 may supply D (5 bases each). The ends were cut back, 0 bases at V and 2 bases at J, with 13 bases in the middle. The CDR3 runs 15 residues. In germline, CDR1 is SQVTM, CDR2 ANQGSEA.

The J gene is TRBJ2-3, the V gene TRBV27; a weak D match, TRBD1 (6 bases). CDR3 length: 14 amino acids. The V end lost 7 bases, the J end lost 2 bases, and 13 bases lay between the germline ends. CDR1 is MNHEY, CDR2 SMNVEV, per germline (reference sequence). The CDR3 DNA follows: TGTGCCAGCATGTCAGGGGCCTTCACAGATACGCAGTATTTT. Its translation is CASMSGAFTDTQYF.

The chain has TRBV7-6 and TRBJ2-7; TRBD1 matches 7 bases. This CDR3 comprises 13 residues. Trimming took 2 bases from V and 3 from J; bases not matched to a gene: 1. Germline V gene lookup returns CDR1 SGHVS and CDR2 FNYEAQ. The CDR3 here is CASSLTGDYEQYF. The CDR3 coding sequence is TGTGCCAGCAGCTTAACAGGGGACTACGAGCAGTACTTC.

This clone was detected a few times. CDR3 sequence: CASSRDPVGNSPLHF. The CDR3, as DNA: TGTGCCAGTAGTCGTGACCCGGTGGGTAATTCACCCCTCCACTTT. This sequence joins TRBV19 and TRBJ1-6; D is ambiguous. Looked up from germline, CDR1 is LNHDA and CDR2 is SQIVND (reference sequence). There are 15 residues in the CDR3. V was shortened by 5 bases and J by 6 bases, with 14 bases between the two germline ends.

The V call is TRBV28, the J call TRBJ2-5; no clear D. CDR1 MDHEN and CDR2 SYDVKM come from the germline V gene. The germline V and J ends were trimmed by 6 bases and 3 bases, with 8 bases remaining between them. This CDR3 region has 12 residues. In DNA, the CDR3 is TGTGCCAGCAGGGACCAAGAAGAGACCCAGTACTTC. It is translated as CASRDQEETQYF.

The V and J genes are TRBV10-3 and TRBJ2-3; D is possibly TRBD1 or TRBD2 (6 bases each). V was clipped by 2 bases and J by 2 bases, with 11 bases between them. The CDR3 is made up of 15 amino acids. The germline V gene has CDR1 ENHRY and CDR2 SYGVKD. The DNA for the CDR3 is TGTGCCATCAGTGAGGTGGGGGGCCCCACAGATACGCAGTATTTT. It specifies CAISEVGGPTDTQYF.

This clone was seen a single time. The V call is TRBV2, the J call TRBJ2-2; TRBD1 aligns across 8 bases. Germline CDR1 is SNHLY and CDR2 is FYNNEI. This CDR3 has 15 residues. Losses at the gene ends were 7 bases for V and 2 bases for J; bases not matched to a gene: 6. CDR3 protein: CASNGQGSNTGELFF. The DNA of the CDR3 is TGTGCCAGCAACGGACAGGGATCAAACACCGGGGAGCTGTTTTTT. Using reference TRBV2 and TRBJ2-2 for the parts outside the CDR3, the full variable domain is EPEVTQTPSHQVTQMGQEVILRCVPISNHLYFYWYRQILGQKVEFLVSFYNNEISEKSEIFDDQFSVERPDGSNFTLKIRSTKLEDSAMYFCASNGQGSNTGELFFGEGSRLTVL.

V and J are TRBV5-6 and TRBJ2-1, with TRBD2 matching over 7 bases. The CDR3 has 17 amino acids. Germline CDR1 reads SGHDT; CDR2 reads YYEEEE. V was clipped by 0 bases and J by 3 bases; unmatched bases: 9. The DNA for the CDR3 is TGTGCCAGCAGCTTGGGGCGACTAGCTGCCCACTACAATGAGCAGTTCTTC. It specifies CASSLGRLAAHYNEQFF.

The chain recombines TRBV19 with TRBJ1-2; D uncertain. V lost 4 bases and J 0 bases, leaving 9 bases between the germline ends. The CDR3 has 14 amino acids. Looked up from germline, CDR1 is LNHDA and CDR2 is SQIVND (reference sequence). Here the CDR3 reads CASSKTVANYGYTF. In DNA form, the CDR3 reads TGTGCCAGTAGTAAGACGGTAGCTAACTATGGCTACACCTTC.

This clone was detected once. V and J are TRBV5-1 and TRBJ1-5; 7 bases line up with TRBD1. After removal of 3 bases from V and 0 bases from J, the junction contained 12 bases not matched to a gene. The CDR3 has 18 amino acids. Per the germline V gene, CDR1 is SGHRS and CDR2 is YFSETQ. For the CDR3, the DNA is TGCGCCAGCAGCTCCCCGGGACAGTCCTCCCGTAGCAATCAGCCCCAGCATTTT. This gives the protein CASSSPGQSSRSNQPQHF. The whole variable domain, filled in from reference TRBV5-1 and TRBJ1-5, reads KAGVTQTPRYLIKTRGQQVTLSCSPISGHRSVSWYQQTPGQGLQFLFEYFSETQRNKGNFPGRFSGRQFSNSRSEMNVSTLELGDSALYLCASSSPGQSSRSNQPQHFGDGTRLSIL.

V is TRBV28 and J is TRBJ1-2; D gene unclear. The CDR3 length is 11 residues. Germline loops: CDR1 MDHEN, CDR2 SYDVKM. V lost 7 bases and J 2 bases, leaving 5 bases between the germline ends. CDR3 sequence (DNA): TGTGCCAGCAACGCCAACTATGGCTACACCTTC. The encoded protein is CASNANYGYTF.

This clone has just one count. The chain couples TRBV9 to TRBJ2-1; possibly TRBD2 for D (6 bases). Germline V gene data show CDR1 as SGDLS and CDR2 as YYNGEE. The CDR3 is 17 amino acids. Trimming pared 4 bases from V and 0 bases from J, leaving 17 bases between. The CDR3: CASSLDGAGSSYNEQFF. The CDR3 nucleotides read TGTGCCAGCAGCCTAGACGGCGCGGGGAGCTCCTACAATGAGCAGTTCTTC.

The chain uses TRBV7-2 and TRBJ2-1; maybe TRBD2 (5 bases). Germline values: CDR1 SGHTA, CDR2 FQGNSA. The CDR3 has 13 residues. V lost 6 bases, J lost 9 bases, and 15 bases lay in between. As DNA, the CDR3 is TGTGCCAGCAGTTTCCATCGGCTAGCTGAGCAGTTCTTC. Protein: CASSFHRLAEQFF.

V gene TRBV2 combines with J gene TRBJ2-4; D is possibly TRBD2 (5 bases). The CDR3 contains 13 residues. Germline V gives CDR1 SNHLY, CDR2 FYNNEI. V lost 0 bases to trimming and J lost 6 bases, with 6 bases between them. CDR3 DNA: TGTGCCAGCAGTGAAGCAGGGAGAAACATTCAGTACTTC. This encodes CASSEAGRNIQYF.

The chain uses TRBV29-1 and TRBJ1-2; D gene unclear. V was shortened by 2 bases and J by 8 bases, with 12 bases between the two germline ends. CDR1 is SQVTM and CDR2 is ANQGSEA in the germline V gene. The CDR3 extends over 12 amino acids. The CDR3 protein is CSVESGLLGYTF. In nucleotides, the CDR3 is TGCAGCGTTGAAAGCGGGCTCTTGGGCTACACCTTC.

The chain carries TRBV15 and TRBJ1-2; D is unresolved. V was shortened by 0 bases and J by 0 bases, with 2 bases between the two germline ends. Germline CDR1 and CDR2: LNHNV and YYDKDF (reference sequence). CDR3 size: 13 residues. Here the CDR3 DNA reads TGTGCCACCAGCAGAGATACTAACTATGGCTACACCTTC. Its translation: CATSRDTNYGYTF.

The chain joins TRBV14 to TRBJ1-1, with a tentative D call TRBD1 (6 bases). Germline-derived CDR1 and CDR2 are SGHDN and FVKESK. The ends were cut back, 2 bases at V and 4 bases at J, with 23 bases in the middle. The CDR3 is made up of 18 amino acids. The CDR3 region has the DNA TGTGCCAGCAGCCAATTTTTTTATGGGACACCCTACGGCACTGAAGCTTTCTTT. Its protein product is CASSQFFYGTPYGTEAFF.

This chain uses TRBV10-3 with TRBJ2-1, with 7 nucleotides matching TRBD2. The CDR3 consists of 16 residues. The germline V gene has CDR1 ENHRY and CDR2 SYGVKD. V shed 2 bases, J shed 2 bases, and the junction held 6 bases outside the gene matches. CDR3 amino acids: CAISERPSGTYNEQFF. The CDR3 bases are TGTGCCATCAGTGAGAGACCCAGCGGGACCTACAATGAGCAGTTCTTC.